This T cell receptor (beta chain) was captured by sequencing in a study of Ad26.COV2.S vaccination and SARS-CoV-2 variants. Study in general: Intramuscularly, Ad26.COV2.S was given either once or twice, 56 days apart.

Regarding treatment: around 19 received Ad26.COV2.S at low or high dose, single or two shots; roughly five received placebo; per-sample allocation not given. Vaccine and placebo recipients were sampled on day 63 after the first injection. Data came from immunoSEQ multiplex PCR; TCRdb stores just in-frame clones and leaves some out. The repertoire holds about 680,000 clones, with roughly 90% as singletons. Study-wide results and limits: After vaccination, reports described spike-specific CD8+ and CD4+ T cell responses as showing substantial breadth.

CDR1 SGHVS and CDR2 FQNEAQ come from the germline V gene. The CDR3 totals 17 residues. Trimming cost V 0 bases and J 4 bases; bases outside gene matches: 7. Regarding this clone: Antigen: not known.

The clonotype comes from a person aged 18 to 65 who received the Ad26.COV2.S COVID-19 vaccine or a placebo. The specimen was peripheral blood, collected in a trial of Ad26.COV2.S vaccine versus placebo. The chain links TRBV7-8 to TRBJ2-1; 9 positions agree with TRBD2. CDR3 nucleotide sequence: TGTGCCAGCAGCTTAGCCCGACTAGCGGAATTATACAATGAGCAGTTCTTC. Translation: CASSLARLAELYNEQFF.